A selection of T cell receptor beta chains follows, all from one sample in a study of cytomegalovirus exposure and HLA in healthy donors. The protocol was immunoSEQ multiplex PCR, while the TCRdb copy is restricted to in-frame clones and leaves out a portion. The sample carries about 98,000 clones, roughly 77% recorded once. Sequenced material: PBMCs. The receptors shown here come from a man aged 35-49 years in good health and CMV-seronegative. Both conserved end residues are part of each CDR3. Fields, in order: J gene, V gene, CDR3 length, D gene, CDR3 protein. A D gene is named only where the DNA matches it firmly.

TRBJ1-1 | TRBV7-2 | 15 | TRBD1 | CASSYRQGANTEAFF
TRBJ1-1 | TRBV5-5 | 15 | TRBD1 | CASSWDRGGSTEAFF
TRBJ1-6 | TRBV11-1 | 16 | . | CASSLDVSGRRSPLHF
TRBJ2-3 | TRBV25-1 | 16 | TRBD2 | CASSEGLAGGMDTQYF
TRBJ2-5 | TRBV6-1 | 15 | . | CASPADSRKQETQYF
TRBJ2-1 | TRBV5-1 | 14 | . | CASSPGSWLIEQFF
TRBJ2-4 | TRBV7-2 | 18 | TRBD2 | CASSSPGLAELAKNIQYF
TRBJ1-2 | TRBV15 | 15 | . | CATSRDRQVNYGYTF
TRBJ2-5 | TRBV27 | 15 | TRBD1 | CASSATGQGVETQYF
TRBJ1-2 | TRBV5-4 | 15 | TRBD1 | CASSGGQEFNYGYTF
TRBJ2-1 | TRBV4-2 | 17 | TRBD2 | CASSQDTTGGLYNEQFF
TRBJ1-5 | TRBV10-2 | 16 | . | CASSEFRGSLNQPQHF
. | TRBV19 | 15 | TRBD1 | CASSRGQGPPYEQYF
TRBJ2-3 | TRBV6-6 | 15 | TRBD2 | CASSLFSGDTDTQYF
TRBJ2-1 | TRBV19 | 16 | TRBD1 | CASSTKHRGLNNEQFF
TRBJ1-1 | TRBV6-1 | 13 | . | CASMGEGNTEAFF
TRBJ2-2 | TRBV7-6 | 14 | . | CASTLGAAGGELFF
TRBJ2-7 | TRBV19 | 14 | . | CASSLTGPSYEQYF
TRBJ1-2 | TRBV5-1 | 15 | TRBD1 | CASSLGPGQGDGYTF
TRBJ2-2 | TRBV19 | 16 | TRBD1 | CASSPWDSLNTGELFF
TRBJ1-2 | TRBV4-1 | 14 | . | CASSQEGRPYGYTF
TRBJ2-7 | TRBV19 | 18 | TRBD2 | CASSSGGLAGGVHYEQYF
TRBJ1-1 | TRBV5-6 | 11 | . | CASSLFREAFF
TRBJ2-7 | TRBV19 | 16 | . | CASTPQAGQHSYEQYF
TRBJ1-1 | TRBV6-6 | 14 | TRBD1 | CASSKGQGNTEAFF
TRBJ1-1 | TRBV5-4 | 17 | . | CASSLGGVGAFDTEAFF
TRBJ1-6 | TRBV4-1 | 16 | . | CASSQERAGRYSPLHF
TRBJ1-4 | TRBV6-6 | 14 | . | CASSALTSNEKLFF
TRBJ1-4 | TRBV11-2 | 14 | . | CASSSGPSGGKLFF
TRBJ1-2 | TRBV19 | 13 | . | CASTRGSYYGYTF